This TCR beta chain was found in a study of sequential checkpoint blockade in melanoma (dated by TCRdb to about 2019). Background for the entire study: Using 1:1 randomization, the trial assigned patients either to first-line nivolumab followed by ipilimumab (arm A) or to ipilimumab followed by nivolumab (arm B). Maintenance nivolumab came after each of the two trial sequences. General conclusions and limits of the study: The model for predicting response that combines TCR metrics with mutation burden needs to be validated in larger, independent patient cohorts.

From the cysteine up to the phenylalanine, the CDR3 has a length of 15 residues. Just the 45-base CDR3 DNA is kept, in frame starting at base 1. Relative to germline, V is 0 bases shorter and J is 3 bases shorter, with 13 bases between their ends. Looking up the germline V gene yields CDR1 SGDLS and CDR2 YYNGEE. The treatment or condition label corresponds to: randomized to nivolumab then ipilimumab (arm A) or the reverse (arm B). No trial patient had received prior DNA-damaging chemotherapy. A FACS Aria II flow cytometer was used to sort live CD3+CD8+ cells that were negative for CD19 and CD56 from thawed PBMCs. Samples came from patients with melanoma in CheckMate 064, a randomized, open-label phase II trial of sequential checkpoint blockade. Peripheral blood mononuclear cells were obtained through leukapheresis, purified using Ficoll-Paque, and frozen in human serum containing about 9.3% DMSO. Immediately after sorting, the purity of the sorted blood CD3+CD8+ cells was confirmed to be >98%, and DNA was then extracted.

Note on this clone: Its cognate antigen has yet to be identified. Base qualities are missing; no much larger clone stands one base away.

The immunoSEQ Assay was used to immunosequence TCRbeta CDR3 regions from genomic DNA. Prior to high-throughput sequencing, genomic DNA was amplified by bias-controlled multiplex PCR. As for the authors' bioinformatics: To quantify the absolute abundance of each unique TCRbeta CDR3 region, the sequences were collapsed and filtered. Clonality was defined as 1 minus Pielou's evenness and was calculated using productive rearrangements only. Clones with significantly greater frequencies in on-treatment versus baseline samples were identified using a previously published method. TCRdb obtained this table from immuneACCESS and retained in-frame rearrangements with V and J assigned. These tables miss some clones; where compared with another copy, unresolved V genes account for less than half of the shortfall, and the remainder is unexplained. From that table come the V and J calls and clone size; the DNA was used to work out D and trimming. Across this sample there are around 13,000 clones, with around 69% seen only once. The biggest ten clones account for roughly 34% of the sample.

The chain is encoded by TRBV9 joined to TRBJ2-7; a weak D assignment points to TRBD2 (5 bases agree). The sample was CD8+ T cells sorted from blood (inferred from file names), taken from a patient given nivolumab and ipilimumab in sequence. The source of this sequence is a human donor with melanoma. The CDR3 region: CASSVGRTQGYEQYF. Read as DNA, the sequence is TGTGCCAGCAGCGTAGGGAGGACCCAAGGCTACGAGCAGTACTTC.